This is a list of T cell receptor beta chains from one sample in a study of blood T cell repertoires in COVID-19. Profiling relied on immunoSEQ multiplex PCR, and the TCRdb table lists in-frame clones only, not all of them. This table holds about 210,000 clones, approximately 91% found once. Source material: peripheral blood. The source is a woman between 40 and 55 years old with acute or convalescent COVID-19. CDR3s include the opening cysteine and the closing phenylalanine or tryptophan. The size field is filled for only some rows; it gives once, few, many or a size class.

V	J	size	CDR3
TRBV11-2	TRBJ1-2	.	CASSPAGQGHYGYTF
TRBV5-4	TRBJ2-5	.	CASSFGGPRETQYF
TRBV20-1	TRBJ2-3	.	CSARRDTQYF
TRBV4-1	TRBJ2-3	.	CASSRTSGGVSTDTQYF
TRBV12-5	TRBJ1-6	.	CASVPILKTGRGVGAPLHF
TRBV2	TRBJ1-2	.	CASKTGTETNGYTF
TRBV7-3	TRBJ1-6	.	CASSLGHNNSPLHF
TRBV5-1	TRBJ1-1	.	CASSLQGFGTEAFF
TRBV2	TRBJ1-2	.	CASSVQGEVYGYTF
TRBV5-6	TRBJ1-4	.	CASSSAGGALFF
TRBV11-2	TRBJ2-5	.	CASSLVAGGALETQYF
TRBV9	TRBJ1-3	.	CASSVGGGTSSGNTIYF
TRBV29-1	TRBJ2-5	.	CSVEGGDFQETQYF
TRBV5-5	TRBJ1-1	.	CASSLETGLNTEAFF
TRBV5-4	TRBJ2-5	.	CASSLPGGETQYF
TRBV5-1	TRBJ1-2	.	CASSEAGTVSYGYTF
TRBV5-1	TRBJ2-3	once	CASSSGLWSTDTQYF
TRBV5-4	TRBJ1-4	.	CASSLVPNEKLFF
TRBV6-5	TRBJ1-5	.	CASSYEGGQPQHF
TRBV19	TRBJ2-5	few	CASSSASMRETQYF
TRBV6-1	TRBJ1-2	.	CASSDPRRGAAF
TRBV19	TRBJ1-4	once	CASSEQGGNEKLFF
TRBV7-8	TRBJ1-1	.	CASSLQPGSSTEAFF
TRBV10-3	TRBJ1-1	.	CAISRTGVGTEAFF
TRBV30	TRBJ1-5	.	CAWSLGQVNQPQHF
TRBV4-1	TRBJ2-3	.	CASSQGPRTEDSLNTQYF
TRBV4-1	TRBJ1-4	.	CASSQEKVGQGGEKLFF
TRBV2	TRBJ2-2	.	CASSTPSGETSGELFF
TRBV9	TRBJ1-5	.	CASSVGDSRTQPQHF
TRBV18	TRBJ2-1	once	CASSPLVNEQFF
TRBV24-1	TRBJ2-3	.	CATSCLGGATDTQYF
TRBV7-9	TRBJ2-5	once	CASSLVNRVETQYF
TRBV4-1	TRBJ2-3	.	CASSQAAAPRTDTQYF
TRBV7-9	TRBJ2-5	.	CASSLEIVVQETQYF
TRBV15	TRBJ2-1	.	CATSSQVYSGGADEQFF
TRBV14	TRBJ2-3	.	CASSQWGTGNTDTQYF
TRBV30	TRBJ1-2	once	CAWSTGWGYTF
TRBV5-1	TRBJ1-1	.	CASRAFQADTEAFF
TRBV15	TRBJ1-6	.	CATSRTLSPLHF
TRBV5-5	TRBJ1-5	.	CASSLEGRAGLGQPQHF
TRBV19	TRBJ1-1	.	CASYRGQEAFF
TRBV6-1	TRBJ1-1	.	CASSDRDRGVSTEAFF
TRBV12-5	TRBJ1-5	.	CASGLVLWGTGGFNQPQHF
TRBV24-1	TRBJ2-1	.	CATSGTGESSYNEQFF
TRBV3-1/TRBV3-2	TRBJ2-3	few	CASSQGTLGGAKNTQYF
TRBV5-4	TRBJ2-5	.	CAIFPNDRGRETQYF
TRBV6-9	TRBJ2-5	.	CASSSRDQETQYF
TRBV9	TRBJ1-2	.	CASSARGGQPNYGYTF
TRBV7-2	TRBJ1-6	.	CASSLDAGVGSPLHF